The present TCR beta chain was sequenced within a study of tumor-infiltrating lymphocytes in primary liver carcinoma (dated by TCRdb to the late 2010s). Regarding the research as a whole: The five patients, three men and two women aged 30 to 69 years, had hepatocellular carcinoma (four) or combined HCC and intrahepatic cholangiocarcinoma (one). A total of roughly 35 specimens from 5 patients, comprising some 25 tumor regions, 5 adjacent noncancerous liver tissues and 5 peripheral blood samples, were covered by TCRbeta repertoire sequencing. Repertoires from technical replicates were highly reproducible, with mean shared-clone rates near 0.89 and correlation coefficients above 0.98. Roughly 3.5 to 7.5 million productive TCRbeta reads were obtained per sample, and no significant difference in read depth was found between tissue types. Agilent mRNA microarray profiling was performed on the 25 tumor region samples to relate TCRbeta repertoire diversity to the local molecular phenotype. Across five regions of each liver tumor, along with adjacent normal tissue and blood, the study brought together TCRbeta repertoire sequencing, expression microarrays and whole-exome sequencing. The five patients had tumors staged T1-T3 N0M0, with maximum diameters ranging from about 4.2 to 10 cm.

Starting from about 500 ng total RNA, TCRbeta-specific cDNA was produced by reverse transcription with a constant-region primer and ProtoScript II reverse transcriptase. TCRbeta libraries were built with three nested multiplex PCR rounds, a slightly modified ARM-PCR procedure. Multiplex TRBV1-TRBV30 forward primers and a Cbeta reverse primer were used in the first two PCR rounds, each of which was run for around 9 cycles. A final 25-cycle PCR with Deep VentR polymerase added sample barcodes and Illumina adapters. Before sequencing, amplicons of 200-500 bp were purified from gel using a QIAquick gel extraction kit. An Illumina HiSeq 2500 was used to sequence the TCRbeta amplicons with 250-bp paired-end reads. Turning to the authors' computational methods: Trimmomatic v0.33 was used to quality-trim the reads, and FLASH v1.2.11 was used to merge paired reads so that full CDR3 sequences could be recovered. MiGEC v1.2.1b assigned V, D and J germline segments to the rearranged TCRbeta sequences. VDJtools v1.0.0 computed clonotype statistics and Shannon-Wiener diversity indices. To reduce sampling bias, subsequent analyses other than the diversity analysis used only the 250 most abundant clonotypes in each sample. The public reads were reanalyzed by TCRdb: fastp trimming at Q25, MiXCR alignment, in-frame beta chains only. Rows with a matching CDR3 protein are joined into one entry that keeps the most common DNA and genes. TCRdb's processing, not the authors', yielded these V and J calls. This sample comprises 150,000 to 200,000 distinct CDR3 sequences, 85% of them detected only once. The top ten constitute 15% to 20% of the sample.

What the work shows at the level of the full study, not this receptor alone: Only about 7-25% of top clones were present in all five regions of a tumor, suggesting spatial heterogeneity of tumor-infiltrating T cells. Only five patients were included in the study, and the authors note that the findings should be validated in a larger study. Comparison of CD4+ and CD8+ T cell repertoires was precluded by the use of bulk unsorted samples. Only the TCR beta chain was sequenced, which likely underestimates true repertoire diversity because unpaired alpha chains were not captured. Repertoire overlap was found to be higher between tumor regions (mean around 36%) than between tumor-adjacent (roughly 17%) or tumor-blood (roughly 15%) pairs, consistent with antigen-driven expansion. The top 250 clones made up a significantly larger repertoire fraction in tumors than in blood (p = 0.039).

Remarks on this clonotype: Its antigen remains unidentified. Relative to the germline gene, one junction end is altered; a read error may explain this.

Without any cell sorting, total RNA and DNA were co-extracted from about 20-30 mg of bulk tissue using the AllPrep DNA/RNA mini kit. Between late 2015 and March 2016, a handful of patients in China with histopathologically diagnosed primary liver carcinoma had their tumors surgically resected. Patients had chronic HBV infection and were treatment-naive at sampling. Five spatially separated regions were sampled from each tumor: the superior, inferior, left-lateral and right-lateral poles, plus the tumor centre. According to histology, viable tumor cells made up more than 90% of every tumor sample. Fresh tumor and adjacent tissue pieces were bisected; one half was stored in RNAlater at -80°C, the other sent for histology. CDR1 and CDR2 (LGHNA, YNFKEQ) derive from the germline V gene. Spanning cysteine to phenylalanine, the CDR3 consists of 14 amino acids. Only the CDR3 DNA stays, 42 bases, in frame from base 1.

The TCR was taken from a man aged 40-49 years with primary liver carcinoma and hepatitis B virus infection. What was sequenced was tumor tissue from primary liver carcinoma. The rearrangement combines TRBV4-2 with TRBJ2-3; the D gene identity is not certain. The CDR3 sequence is CASSQDLRSDTLYF. The nucleotide sequence is TGTGCCAGCAGCCAAGATTTAAGGTCGGATACGCTGTATTTT.